This T cell receptor beta chain appears in the sequencing data of a study of T-cell reconstitution after alpha-beta-depleted transplantation in children. Whole-study results and caveats: T-cell numbers and diversity one year post-transplant derived largely from freshly generated T cells. Several hundred graft clones that had expanded were reportedly the source of alpha-beta T cells about two months after transplant. The high TCRbeta diversity at day 60 in some patients came from surviving recipient T cells and thymic progenitors.

Preparation of the TCRbeta library involved a method that used unique molecular identifiers. TCRdb redid the calling of the PCR reads with MiXCR, one entry per CDR3 protein. Here the sample spans roughly 280,000 distinct CDR3 sequences, roughly 12% being singletons. This clonotype was counted only a few times. Its antigen is unidentified. CDR1 SNHLY and CDR2 FYNNEI come from the germline V gene. V lost 10 bases, J lost 8 bases, and 12 bases lay in between. The CDR3 is made up of 11 amino acids. The rearrangement links TRBV2 to TRBJ2-1, with a possible D match to TRBD2 (5 bases). This sequence originates from a male patient aged 2 to 10 who had a stem cell transplant for chronic granulomatous disease, so the T cells may come from the graft donor. Sequenced here: peripheral blood, sampled 180 days after TCRalphabeta/CD19-depleted stem cell transplant. CDR3 in DNA: TGTGCCACCCTTGCGGGCGATGAGCAGTTCTTC. Encoded protein: CATLAGDEQFF.